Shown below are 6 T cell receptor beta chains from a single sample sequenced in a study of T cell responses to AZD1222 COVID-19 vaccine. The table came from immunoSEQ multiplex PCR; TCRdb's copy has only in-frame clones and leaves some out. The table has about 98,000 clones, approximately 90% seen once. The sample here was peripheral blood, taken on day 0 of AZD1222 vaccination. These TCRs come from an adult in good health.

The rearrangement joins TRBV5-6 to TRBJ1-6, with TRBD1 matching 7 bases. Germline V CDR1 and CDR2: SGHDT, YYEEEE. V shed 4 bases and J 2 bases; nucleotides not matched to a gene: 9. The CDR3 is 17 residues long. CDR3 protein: CASSAGQAGTYNSPLHF. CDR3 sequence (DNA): TGTGCCAGCAGCGCCGGACAGGCCGGGACCTATAATTCACCCCTCCACTTT.

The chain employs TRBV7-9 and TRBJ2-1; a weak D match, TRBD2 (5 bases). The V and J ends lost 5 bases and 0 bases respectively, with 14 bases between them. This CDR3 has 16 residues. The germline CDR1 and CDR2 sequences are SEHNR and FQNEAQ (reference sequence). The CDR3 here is CASSLEGTTSYNEQFF. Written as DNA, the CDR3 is TGTGCCAGCAGCCTAGAGGGAACAACCTCCTACAATGAGCAGTTCTTC.

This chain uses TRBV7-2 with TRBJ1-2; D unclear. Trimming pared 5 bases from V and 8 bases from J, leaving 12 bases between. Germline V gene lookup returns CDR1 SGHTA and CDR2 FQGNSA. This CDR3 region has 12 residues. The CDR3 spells CASSPDRGGYTF. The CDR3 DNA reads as TGTGCCAGCAGCCCCGACCGTGGCGGCTACACCTTC. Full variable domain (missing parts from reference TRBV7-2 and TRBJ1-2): GAGVSQSPSNKVTEKGKDVELRCDPISGHTALYWYRQSLGQGLEFLIYFQGNSAPDKSGLPSDRFSAERTGGSVSTLTIQRTQQEDSAVYLCASSPDRGGYTFGSGTRLTVV.

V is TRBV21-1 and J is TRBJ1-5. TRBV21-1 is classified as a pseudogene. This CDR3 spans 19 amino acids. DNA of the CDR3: TGTGCCAGCAGAACAACACCGGGACCCATCCTCGTGGGCAATCAGCCCCAGCATTTT. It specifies CASRTTPGPILVGNQPQHF.

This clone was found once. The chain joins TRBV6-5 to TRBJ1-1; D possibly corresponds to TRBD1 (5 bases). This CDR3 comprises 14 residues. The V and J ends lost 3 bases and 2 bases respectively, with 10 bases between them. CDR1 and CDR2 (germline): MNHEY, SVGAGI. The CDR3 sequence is CASSYWGENTEAFF. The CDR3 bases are TGTGCCAGCAGTTATTGGGGGGAAAACACTGAAGCTTTCTTT.

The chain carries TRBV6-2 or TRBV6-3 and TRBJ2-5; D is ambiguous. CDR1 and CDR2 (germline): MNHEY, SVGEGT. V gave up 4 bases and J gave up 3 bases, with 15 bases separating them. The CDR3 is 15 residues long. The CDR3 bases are TGTGCCAGCAGTTCGCCAGGACGGCAAAAAGAGACCCAGTACTTC. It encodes CASSSPGRQKETQYF.